The table lists the clone carrying this TCR beta chain with a few counts. What it binds is not known. Healthy Caucasians from Russia aged about 6 to 100 served as donors. These data originate in a study of blood T cells in healthy people across ages. A sample-barcoded 5' primer and a J-beta primer mix were used in a second PCR of roughly 7 to 11 cycles. The authors tagged each cDNA molecule using a template-switch adaptor with 12 random nucleotides. MiXCR, run by TCRdb on the 5' RACE reads, gives a single entry per CDR3 protein. The data contain around 850,000 distinct CDR3 sequences, roughly 35% of them seen just once; the ten biggest clones take up under 15%. There are 15 residues in the CDR3. Trimming left V 6 bases short and J 3 bases short, with 12 bases between. Study-level points and caveats: Both higher diversity and more naive CD4+ cells marked long-lived donors when set against aged donors. As age increased, TCR beta diversity per million T cells fell in a roughly linear fashion.

The clonotype originates from a man in his late teens or twenties in good health. Material: blood. This chain links TRBV12-3 or TRBV12-4 with TRBJ1-6; D is uncertain. The CDR3 DNA reads TGTGCCAGCAGGTCTAGGAGGAGCTATAATTCACCCCTCCACTTT. This codes for CASRSRRSYNSPLHF.